Below are 16 T cell receptor beta chains sequenced from a single sample in a study of blood T cells in healthy people across ages (dated by TCRdb to about 2015). Library prep was done by 5' RACE. A second 7 to 11 cycle PCR used a sample-barcoded 5' primer and a J-beta primer mix. Using fastp at Q25 and MiXCR, TCRdb reprocessed the public reads and kept productive beta chains. Rows matching on CDR3 protein sequence are summarized as one entry with the most common DNA and genes. This sample has approximately 2,000,000 distinct CDR3 sequences in its table, and around 40% of those were observed once. The ten largest account for roughly 23% of the sample. Sequenced input: blood. These receptors were taken from a human donor in good health.

The J gene is TRBJ1-1, the V gene TRBV6-2 or TRBV6-3; D not certain. With 5 bases removed from V and 3 bases from J, the gap between germline ends came to 10 bases. Germline V gene data show CDR1 as MNHEY and CDR2 as SVGEGT. This CDR3 region has 13 residues. The CDR3 coding sequence is TGTGCCAGCAGTCCCACGGAGGACACTGAAGCTTTCTTT. This encodes CASSPTEDTEAFF.

In regard to this clonotype: One base away lies a much larger clone, so this may be a sequencing read error. The chain carries TRBV29-1 and TRBJ2-7; 7 nucleotides match TRBD1. Germline loops: CDR1 SQVTM, CDR2 ANQGSEA. V dropped 2 bases and J dropped 3; count of bases not matched to a gene: 1. CDR3 length: 12 amino acids. CDR3: CSVEYRGYEQYF. The CDR3 bases are TGCAGCGTTGAATACAGGGGCTACGAGCAGTACTTC.

V gene TRBV5-1 combines with J gene TRBJ2-4, with D unclear. Germline V gene lookup returns CDR1 SGHRS and CDR2 YFSETQ. The CDR3 is 12 residues long. V was clipped by 0 bases and J by 15 bases, with 13 bases between them. As DNA, the CDR3 is TGCGCCAGCAGCTTGGGGTCCTACGAGCGGTACTTC. Amino acid sequence: CASSLGSYERYF.

The chain recombines TRBV10-3 with TRBJ1-2; TRBD1 agrees at 9 bases. The germline V gene has CDR1 ENHRY and CDR2 SYGVKD. Germline trimming cut 10 bases from V and 4 bases from J; bases unmatched to any gene: 7. The length of the CDR3 is 13 residues. CDR3 nucleotide sequence: TGTGCCAGTACAGGGGGCGCCAGCTATGGCTACACCTTC. The encoded protein is CASTGGASYGYTF.

Here the CDR3 reads CAISYTPGRETEAFF. In nucleotides, the CDR3 is TGTGCCATCAGTTATACCCCGGGTAGGGAAACTGAAGCTTTCTTT. J is TRBJ1-1 and V is TRBV10-3, with no clear D. This CDR3 contains 15 residues. Germline values: CDR1 ENHRY, CDR2 SYGVKD. Trimming left V 5 bases short and J 5 bases short, with 18 bases between.

This clonotype was picked up one time. The chain uses TRBV11-1 and TRBJ2-5; D uncertain. The length of the CDR3 is 15 residues. V shed 7 bases and J shed 0 bases, with 15 bases lying between them. Germline V CDR1 and CDR2: SGHAT, FQDESV (reference sequence). The CDR3 protein is CASTLMGGYQETQYF. The DNA for the CDR3 is TGTGCCAGCACCCTTATGGGCGGCTACCAAGAGACCCAGTACTTC.

This clonotype was recorded once. Germline and junction disagree at one end, which may indicate a read error. The CDR3 sequence: CGVAARTDTQYF. CDR3 nucleotide sequence: TGCGGCGTTGCGGCTAGGACAGATACGCAGTATTTT. The genes are TRBV29-1 and TRBJ2-3; D gene unclear. CDR3 length: 12 amino acids. The germline CDR1 and CDR2 sequences are SQVTM and ANQGSEA.

This clonotype was detected only a few times. This rearrangement joins TRBV24-1 to TRBJ2-1; D is possibly TRBD2 (6 bases). The CDR3 runs to 16 residues. Germline CDR1 and CDR2: KGHDR and SFDVKD. The V end was cut by 7 bases, the J end by 3 bases, with 18 bases between. The CDR3 nucleotides are TGTGCCACCAGACCGAGTCGGGGGAAGAGCTACAATGAGCAGTTCTTC. Protein product: CATRPSRGKSYNEQFF.

This clonotype was seen more than once but under ten times. The rearrangement joins TRBV3-1 to TRBJ1-5; 7 bases are shared with TRBD1. In germline, CDR1 is LGHDT, CDR2 YNNKEL (reference sequence). V shed 4 bases and J 10 bases; nucleotides not matched to a gene: 10. This CDR3 comprises 14 residues. CDR3 residues: CASSRDSRGLPQHF. As DNA, the CDR3 is TGTGCCAGCAGCCGGGACAGCAGGGGCCTACCCCAGCATTTT.

This clonotype has a handful of counts. The gene calls are TRBV12-3 or TRBV12-4 and TRBJ2-3, with TRBD2 matching 8 bases. This CDR3 region has 16 residues. V lost 1 base to trimming and J lost 1 base; unmatched junction nucleotides: 4. CDR3 amino acids: CASSLGWTSRTDTQYF. CDR3 bases: TGTGCCAGCAGTTTAGGGTGGACTAGCCGCACAGATACGCAGTATTTT.

J is TRBJ1-5 and V is TRBV6-1, with unresolved D. The CDR3 totals 15 residues. V dropped 5 bases and J dropped 0 bases, with 11 bases sitting between them. Germline CDR1 is MNHNS and CDR2 is SASEGT. Here the CDR3 reads CASSKRTHSNQPQHF. CDR3 in DNA: TGTGCCAGCAGTAAACGTACGCATAGCAATCAGCCCCAGCATTTT.

The chain joins TRBV12-3 or TRBV12-4 to TRBJ1-1; D uncertain. V was clipped by 6 bases and J by 8 bases, with 10 bases between them. This CDR3 is 11 amino acids long. The CDR3 DNA follows: TGTGCCAGCAGCCCTTCACGAGAAGCTTTCTTT. As protein: CASSPSREAFF.

This clonotype was counted between two and nine times. The V and J genes are TRBV4-3 and TRBJ2-1; 8 bases fit TRBD2. This CDR3 spans 15 amino acids. Germline V gives CDR1 LGHNA, CDR2 YSLEER. After removal of 4 bases from V and 5 bases from J, the junction contained 7 bases not matched to a gene. The CDR3 DNA reads as TGCGCCAGCAGCCCAAGGAGCGGGGGCCACAATGAGCAGTTCTTC. Its translation is CASSPRSGGHNEQFF.

The chain joins TRBV5-1 to TRBJ2-2, with D perhaps matching TRBD1 (7 bases). CDR1 and CDR2 (germline): SGHRS, YFSETQ. V lost 9 bases and J 5 bases, leaving 11 bases between the germline ends. The CDR3 contains 12 residues. As DNA, the CDR3 is TGCGCCACGGGGGACAGAACCGGGGAGCTGTTTTTT. It codes for CATGDRTGELFF.

In regard to this clonotype: A junction boundary mismatches the germline segment, possibly from a read error. This chain links TRBV29-1 with TRBJ1-4; D gene unclear. There are 13 residues in the CDR3. CDR1 is SQVTM and CDR2 is ANQGSEA in the germline V gene. The CDR3 loop reads CSASRDVNEKRFF. The CDR3 DNA is TGCAGCGCATCCCGGGATGTTAATGAAAAACGGTTTTTT. Supplemented by reference TRBV29-1 and TRBJ1-4, the full variable domain reads SAVISQKPSRDICQRGTSLTIQCQVDSQVTMMFWYRQQPGQSLTLIATANQGSEATYESGFVIDKFPISRPNLTFSTLTVSNMSPEDSSIYLCSASRDVNEKRFFGSGTQLSVL.

The V call is TRBV3-1, the J call TRBJ1-4; D uncertain. Trimming cost V 4 bases and J 0 bases, with 9 bases left between them. CDR1 LGHDT and CDR2 YNNKEL come from the germline V gene (reference sequence). The CDR3 has 15 residues. The CDR3 coding sequence is TGTGCCAGCAGCCCGGGCCCAACAACTAATGAAAAACTGTTTTTT. This gives the protein CASSPGPTTNEKLFF.